Each of the 3 T cell receptor beta chains below was sequenced from the same sample in a study of cytomegalovirus exposure and HLA in healthy donors (dated by TCRdb to about 2017). The library was built by means of the immunoSEQ multiplex PCR assay. For the multiplex PCR, a mixture combining 60 forward primers for TCR Vbeta segments and 13 reverse primers for TCR Jbeta segments was used. In its TCRdb copy, this immuneACCESS table keeps in-frame sequences only and misses some clones. Where compared with another copy, unresolved V genes explain less than half of these, and the others have no known cause. The sample data list 130,000 to 150,000 clones, and over 60% of these were observed just once. The ten largest clones add up to 1.5% to 2% of the sample. Material for sequencing was PBMCs. All receptors come from a woman in her thirties or forties in good health and CMV-seronegative.

In its sample, this clone was seen once. The chain combines TRBV11-2 with TRBJ1-6; D is perhaps TRBD1 (5 bases). The germline gives CDR1 SGHAT, CDR2 FQNNGV. V was cut by 5 bases and J by 10 bases, with 15 bases left in between. The CDR3 has 14 amino acids. CDR3 region: CASSIGRVRSPLHF. CDR3 DNA sequence: TGTGCCAGCAGCATAGGCAGGGTACGCTCACCCCTCCACTTT.

V and J are TRBV6-5 and TRBJ1-1; TRBD1 matches at 8 bases. The ends lost 4 bases at V and 12 bases at J; junction bases unmatched: 4. Germline CDR1 MNHEY, CDR2 SVGAGI. The CDR3 covers 11 residues. The CDR3 region is CASSSTGVSFF. The CDR3 DNA sequence: TGTGCCAGCAGTTCGACAGGGGTGTCTTTCTTT.

The chain joins TRBV21-1 to TRBJ1-1; the D call TRBD1 from the table was never checked on the DNA. TRBV21-1 is deemed a pseudogene. CDR3 length: 15 amino acids. Here the CDR3 DNA reads TGTGCCAGCAGCATAGACCTTGACAGGGGCACTGAAGCTTTCTTT. Amino acid sequence: CASSIDLDRGTEAFF.